This TCR beta chain was profiled in a study of cytomegalovirus exposure and HLA in healthy donors. The CDR3 has 13 amino acids. Study-wide findings and caveats: Later analysis identified several of the most significant clusters that appeared linked to common viral pathogens. Clonal expansion, a later analysis showed, was greater in HLA-associated TCR beta chains than in equally common others. There was a cluster of highly shared sequence variants that was likely a sequencing artifact.

Likely unrecorded immune exposures existed in these nominally healthy donors. A word on this clone: Its cognate antigen is unknown.

The PCR had 60 Vbeta and 13 Jbeta primers. Only in-frame clones appear in the TCRdb table, and some are missing; sequencing was by immunoSEQ multiplex PCR. The data show around 120,000 clones, 70% to 85% seen once. The TCR comes from a woman in her forties in good health and CMV-seronegative. This chain uses TRBV21-1 with TRBJ1-2; the table's D call TRBD1 went unverified against the DNA. TRBV21-1 is recorded as a pseudogene. Sequenced material: PBMCs. The CDR3 DNA reads TGTGCCAGCTCAAAGGGGGCAGGGGGAGGCTACACCTTC. Protein sequence: CASSKGAGGGYTF.